This entry concerns a single T cell receptor (beta chain). These data come from a study of blood T cell repertoires in COVID-19. On the study more broadly: Specimens from acute and convalescent COVID-19 originated in the United States, Italy and Spain. Sources were T cells, B-cell-depleted T cells, or PBMCs; the material itself was cDNA or gDNA.

Per the original methods: Reference gene primer amplification gave estimated nucleated cell counts. TCRdb's table, derived via immunoSEQ multiplex PCR, lists solely in-frame clones and lacks some. V, J and clone size are those of that table, while D and trimming were read from the DNA. The sample records around 250,000 clones, roughly 83% being singletons. Those enrolled in Seattle joined during active infection and were followed longitudinally afterward. CDR1 is LGHNA and CDR2 is YNFKEQ in the germline V gene. The CDR3 loop spans 15 amino acids. Trimming took 0 bases from V and 4 from J, leaving 12 bases between them.

The clonotype originates from a woman of 80 years or more with COVID-19, enrolled during active disease. The chain combines TRBV4-2 with TRBJ1-2, with TRBD1 as a possible D gene (6 bases). The specimen sequenced was peripheral blood. This CDR3 is CASSQDEEQGYGYTF. In nucleotides, the CDR3 is TGTGCCAGCAGCCAAGATGAGGAACAGGGCTATGGCTACACCTTC.